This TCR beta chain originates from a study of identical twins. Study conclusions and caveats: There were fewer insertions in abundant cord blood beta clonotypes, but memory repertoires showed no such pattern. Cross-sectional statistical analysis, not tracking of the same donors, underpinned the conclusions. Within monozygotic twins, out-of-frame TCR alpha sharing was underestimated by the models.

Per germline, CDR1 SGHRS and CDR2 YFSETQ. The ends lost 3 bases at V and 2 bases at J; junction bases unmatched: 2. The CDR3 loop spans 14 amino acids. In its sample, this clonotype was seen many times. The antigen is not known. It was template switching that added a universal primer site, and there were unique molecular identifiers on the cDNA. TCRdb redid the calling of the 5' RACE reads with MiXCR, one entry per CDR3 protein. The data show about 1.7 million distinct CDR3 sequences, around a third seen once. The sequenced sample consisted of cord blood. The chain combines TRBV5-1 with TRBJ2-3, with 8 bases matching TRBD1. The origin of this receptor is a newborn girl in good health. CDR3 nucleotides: TGCGCCAGCAGCTCGGGACAGGCCACAGATACGCAGTATTTT. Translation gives CASSSGQATDTQYF. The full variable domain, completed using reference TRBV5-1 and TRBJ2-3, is KAGVTQTPRYLIKTRGQQVTLSCSPISGHRSVSWYQQTPGQGLQFLFEYFSETQRNKGNFPGRFSGRQFSNSRSEMNVSTLELGDSALYLCASSSGQATDTQYFGPGTRLTVL.